These 15 T cell receptor beta chains came from one sample sequenced in a study of cytomegalovirus exposure and HLA in healthy donors (dated by TCRdb to about 2017). The library was produced with the immunoSEQ multiplex PCR assay. A mixture of 60 forward primers for TCR Vbeta segments and 13 reverse primers for TCR Jbeta segments was used in the multiplex PCR. This is the immuneACCESS table as TCRdb keeps it, with only in-frame sequences that have V and J called. A part of the clones is gone; compared with another copy, unresolved V genes explain less than half, and the rest is unexplained. Recorded for this sample are about 190,000 clones; more than 70% of them occurred a single time. The top ten clones comprise about 0.25% of the sample. The sample consisted of PBMCs. The receptors derive from a boy younger than 18 in good health and CMV-seronegative.

The chain uses TRBV18 and TRBJ1-2, with 8 bases lining up with TRBD1. Germline V gene sequence: CDR1 KGHSH, CDR2 LQKENI. The V segment lost 3 bases and the J segment 4 bases; nucleotides outside the gene matches: 7. This CDR3 is 15 amino acids long. CDR3 nucleotide sequence: TGTGCCAGCTCACCCGCCTCGGACAGGGCCTATGGCTACACCTTC. This gives the protein CASSPASDRAYGYTF.

The J gene is TRBJ2-1, the V gene TRBV27; 14 bases fit TRBD2. Germline V gene lookup returns CDR1 MNHEY and CDR2 SMNVEV (reference sequence). The CDR3 consists of 16 residues. V shed 10 bases and J 7 bases; nucleotides not matched to a gene: 12. The CDR3 nucleotides read TGTGCCACTTCCAATAAGGGGACTAGCGGGAGAAATGAGCAGTTCTTC. This sequence encodes CATSNKGTSGRNEQFF.

The V call is TRBV27, the J call TRBJ1-1, with 7 bases that match TRBD1. V shed 0 bases and J 0 bases; nucleotides not matched to a gene: 4. Germline loops: CDR1 MNHEY, CDR2 SMNVEV (reference sequence). The CDR3 contains 16 residues. DNA of the CDR3: TGTGCCAGCAGTTTATCGCCTGGGACAGTGAACACTGAAGCTTTCTTT. It encodes CASSLSPGTVNTEAFF.

The V and J genes are TRBV7-3 and TRBJ2-1, with unresolved D. Looked up from germline, CDR1 is SGHTA and CDR2 is FQGTGA. The V and J ends lost 5 bases and 10 bases respectively, with 15 bases between them. The CDR3 is made up of 13 amino acids. As DNA, the CDR3 is TGTGCCAGCAGCCCCCCAGCAGGCGAGGAGCAGTTCTTC. This encodes CASSPPAGEEQFF.

In its sample, this clone was seen a few times. The chain has TRBV7-6 and TRBJ2-2; TRBD1 agrees at 10 bases. Germline V gene sequence: CDR1 SGHVS, CDR2 FNYEAQ. V shed 10 bases, J shed 6 bases, and the junction held 11 bases outside the gene matches. The CDR3 is 15 amino acids. The CDR3 sequence: CATTGTGVLAGELFF. The CDR3 nucleotides read TGTGCCACAACGGGGACAGGGGTATTAGCCGGGGAGCTGTTTTTT. Using reference TRBV7-6 and TRBJ2-2 for the parts outside the CDR3, the full variable domain is GAGVSQSPRYKVTKRGQDVALRCDPISGHVSLYWYRQALGQGPEFLTYFNYEAQQDKSGLPNDRFSAERPEGSISTLTIQRTEQRDSAMYRCATTGTGVLAGELFFGEGSRLTVL.

The V gene is TRBV29-1, the J gene TRBJ2-3, with D possibly being TRBD2 (5 bases). Germline-derived CDR1 and CDR2 are SQVTM and ANQGSEA. The V gene lost 8 bases and the J gene lost 0 bases, with 9 bases spanning the gap. The CDR3 consists of 12 residues. The CDR3 DNA is TGCAGCACGACTACTAGCACAGATACGCAGTATTTT. Translating gives CSTTTSTDTQYF.

This clone showed up just once. This sequence joins TRBV28 and TRBJ1-4; possibly TRBD1 for D (5 bases). V lost 4 bases to trimming and J lost 9 bases, with 15 bases between them. This CDR3 has 14 residues. CDR1 is MDHEN and CDR2 is SYDVKM in the germline V gene. CDR3 amino acids: CASSSGLSLKKLFF. CDR3 nucleotides: TGTGCCAGCAGTTCAGGGCTATCGCTTAAAAAACTGTTTTTT. The full variable domain, in which reference TRBV28 and TRBJ1-4 provide the parts outside the CDR3, is DVKVTQSSRYLVKRTGEKVFLECVQDMDHENMFWYRQDPGLGLRLIYFSYDVKMKEKGDIPEGYSVSREKKERFSLILESASTNQTSMYLCASSSGLSLKKLFFGSGTQLSVL.

The V call is TRBV5-5, the J call TRBJ2-7; perhaps TRBD1 as D (7 bases). V was trimmed by 0 bases and J by 4 bases, leaving 11 bases between them. This CDR3 has 14 residues. Germline V gene lookup returns CDR1 SGHKS and CDR2 YYEKEE (reference sequence). CDR3 region: CASSLDAGGYEQYF. For the CDR3, the DNA is TGTGCCAGCAGCTTGGACGCAGGGGGGTACGAGCAGTACTTC.

The V and J genes are TRBV4-3 and TRBJ2-1; TRBD2 matches 7 bases. V lost 4 bases, J lost 15 bases, and 15 bases stayed unmatched. The CDR3 consists of 14 residues. From germline, CDR1 is LGHNA and CDR2 YSLEER. In DNA, the CDR3 is TGCGCCAGCAGCCCAGACTTCTCCGGGGGGAGGAGGTTCTTC. It encodes CASSPDFSGGRRFF.

V is TRBV11-2 and J is TRBJ2-2; 10 positions agree with TRBD2. This CDR3 is 16 amino acids long. Trimming at V came to 1 base and at J to 5 bases, leaving 4 bases not matched to a gene. The V gene's germline CDR1 is SGHAT and CDR2 FQNNGV. The CDR3 reads CASSLVSGGLTGELFF. CDR3 sequence (DNA): TGTGCCAGCAGCTTAGTTAGCGGGGGGTTAACCGGGGAGCTGTTTTTT.

The chain joins TRBV6-1 to TRBJ1-2; D is perhaps TRBD1 (6 bases). V was trimmed by 3 bases and J by 4 bases, leaving 12 bases between them. The V gene's germline CDR1 is MNHNS and CDR2 SASEGT. The CDR3 loop spans 14 amino acids. CDR3 region: CASSDHSGAYGYTF. The CDR3 coding sequence is TGTGCCAGCAGTGACCATTCAGGGGCCTATGGCTACACCTTC.

The chain has TRBV30 and TRBJ2-1, with D uncertain. The V end was cut by 7 bases, the J end by 0 bases, with 7 bases between. In germline, CDR1 is GTSNPN, CDR2 SVGIG (reference sequence). The CDR3 length is 12 residues. CDR3 loop: CAFTSSYNEQFF. For the CDR3, the DNA is TGTGCCTTCACGAGCTCCTACAATGAGCAGTTCTTC.

The J gene is TRBJ2-5, the V gene TRBV2; 11 nucleotides align to TRBD1. With 9 bases clipped from V and 2 bases from J, the junction kept 5 bases outside the gene matches. CDR1 and CDR2 (germline): SNHLY, FYNNEI. This CDR3 comprises 14 residues. CDR3: CASGRDRGQETQYF. CDR3 in DNA: TGTGCCAGTGGCCGGGACAGGGGGCAAGAGACCCAGTACTTC.

This sequence joins TRBV30 and TRBJ1-2; tentative D call: TRBD1 (6 bases). V lost 5 bases to trimming and J lost 7 bases, with 17 bases between them. Germline V gene sequence: CDR1 GTSNPN, CDR2 SVGIG (reference sequence). This CDR3 has 13 residues. Here the CDR3 reads CAWSAAGVGGYTF. CDR3 bases: TGTGCCTGGTCGGCTGCAGGGGTCGGTGGCTACACCTTC.

The chain joins TRBV5-1 to TRBJ2-3, with 7 bases that match TRBD2. The length of the CDR3 is 16 residues. The V gene's germline CDR1 is SGHRS and CDR2 YFSETQ. With V trimmed by 1 base and J by 2 bases, 7 bases remained unmatched. CDR3 in DNA: TGCGCCAGCAGCTTGAGTGGGAGGGCCACCACAGATACGCAGTATTTT. It codes for CASSLSGRATTDTQYF.